This record covers a single T cell receptor (beta chain). There are 17 residues in the CDR3. Germline CDR1 and CDR2: SGHNT and YYREEE (reference sequence). V lost 0 bases and J lost 6; bases outside the gene matches: 11. The data derive from a study of cytomegalovirus exposure and HLA in healthy donors. Healthy individuals who donated bone marrow served as the donors. Amplification used 60 Vbeta primers and 13 Jbeta primers. TCRdb's table, derived via immunoSEQ multiplex PCR, lists solely in-frame clones and lacks some. The sample holds around 70,000 clones, around 72% seen once. The material sequenced was PBMCs. The TCR sequence derives from a woman in her forties in good health and CMV-seropositive. The chain links TRBV5-4 to TRBJ2-1; 8 bases are a match to TRBD1. CDR3 sequence reads: CASSLVPTTGVVNEQFF. The CDR3, as DNA: TGTGCCAGCAGCTTGGTTCCCACGACAGGGGTAGTCAATGAGCAGTTCTTC. Together with reference TRBV5-4 and TRBJ2-1, the CDR3 gives the full variable domain: ETGVTQSPTHLIKTRGQQVTLRCSSQSGHNTVSWYQQALGQGPQFIFQYYREEENGRGNFPPRFSGLQFPNYSSELNVNALELDDSALYLCASSLVPTTGVVNEQFFGPGTRLTVL.